The clone carrying this T cell receptor (beta chain) was counted between two and nine times. Its antigen is as yet unknown. The CDR3 sequence is 16 residues long. V lost 0 bases to trimming and J lost 7 bases; unmatched junction nucleotides: 8. The germline V gene encodes CDR1 LNHNV and CDR2 YYDKDF (reference sequence). The data were obtained in a study of cytomegalovirus exposure and HLA in healthy donors. PCR employed 60 Vbeta and 13 Jbeta primers. Clones were sequenced by immunoSEQ multiplex PCR, and TCRdb holds only the in-frame ones, with some missing. The repertoire consists of roughly 100,000 clones, with 70% to 85% occurring once and the leading ten covering about 3.6%. Study-wide results and caveats: The authors enumerated around 150 TCR beta chains as linked to cytomegalovirus.

The TCR was taken from a man aged 60 to 75 in good health and CMV-seronegative. The specimen sequenced was PBMCs. The chain combines TRBV15 with TRBJ2-1; TRBD1 matches at 8 bases. The CDR3 sequence: CATSRDFGTGLNEQFF. CDR3 DNA sequence: TGTGCCACCAGCAGAGATTTCGGGACAGGACTGAATGAGCAGTTCTTC.